This TCR beta chain appears in the sequencing data of a study of T cells after yellow fever vaccination. This clonotype occurred many times. The antigen is not known. This CDR3 has 14 amino acids. J was trimmed by 6 bases and V by 6 bases; bases with no gene match: 7. The V gene's germline CDR1 is SGHRS and CDR2 YFSETQ. MiXCR was run by TCRdb on the 5' RACE reads, yielding one entry per CDR3 protein. The data contain almost 70,000 distinct CDR3 sequences, around 5% of them singletons. General observations from the study: After the booster, nearly 98% of CD4 and about nine tenths of CD8 primary-response clones were re-detected. FACS-sorted repertoires might harbor abundant contaminating clonotypes from the bulk population.

This sequence originates from a young man who received the YFV17D yellow fever vaccine. The V and J genes are TRBV5-1 and TRBJ1-4; 8 bases map to TRBD1. Sequencing was performed on CD4+ T cells sorted from PBMCs, taken around 14 days after the first yellow fever vaccination. CDR3 amino acids: CASTPGGRDEKLFF. DNA for the CDR3: TGCGCCAGCACCCCAGGGGGCAGGGATGAAAAACTGTTTTTT.